This TCR beta chain originates from a study of CD8 T cells in ankylosing spondylitis. Via MiXCR, TCRdb re-called the 5' RACE reads, giving one row per CDR3 protein. Among 350,000 to 450,000 distinct CDR3 sequences listed, roughly 22% were seen once. The table lists this clonotype with a few counts. The TCR comes from a male donor with ankylosing spondylitis or in good health (not recorded which). The specimen sequenced was blood, either unsorted or a sorted T cell fraction (not recorded which).

The CDR3 region is CASSATRDRGNNQPQHF. The DNA for the CDR3 is TGCGCCAGCAGTGCTACCCGGGACAGGGGTAACAATCAGCCCCAGCATTTT. The gene calls are TRBV10-1 and TRBJ1-5, with TRBD1 identical over 10 bases. From germline, CDR1 is WNHNN and CDR2 SYGVQD (reference sequence). The CDR3 covers 17 residues. Trimming at V came to 4 bases and at J to 3 bases, leaving 9 bases not matched to a gene.